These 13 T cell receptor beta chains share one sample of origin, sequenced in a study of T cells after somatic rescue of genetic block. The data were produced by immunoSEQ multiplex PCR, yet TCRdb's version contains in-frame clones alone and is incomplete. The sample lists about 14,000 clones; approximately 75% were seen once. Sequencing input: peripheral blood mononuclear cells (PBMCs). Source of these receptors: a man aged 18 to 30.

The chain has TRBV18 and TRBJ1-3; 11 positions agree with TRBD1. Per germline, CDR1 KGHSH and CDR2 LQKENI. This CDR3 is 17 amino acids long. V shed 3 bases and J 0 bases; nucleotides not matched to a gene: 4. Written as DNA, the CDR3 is TGTGCCAGCTCACCGGGACAGGGGGGAATCTCTGGAAACACCATATATTTT. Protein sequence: CASSPGQGGISGNTIYF.

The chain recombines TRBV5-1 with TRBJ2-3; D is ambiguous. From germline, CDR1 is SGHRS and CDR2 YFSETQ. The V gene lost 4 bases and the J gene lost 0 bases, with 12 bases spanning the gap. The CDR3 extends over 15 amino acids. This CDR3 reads CASSPRLPSTDTQYF. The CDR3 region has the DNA TGCGCCAGCAGCCCGAGGCTTCCTAGCACAGATACGCAGTATTTT.

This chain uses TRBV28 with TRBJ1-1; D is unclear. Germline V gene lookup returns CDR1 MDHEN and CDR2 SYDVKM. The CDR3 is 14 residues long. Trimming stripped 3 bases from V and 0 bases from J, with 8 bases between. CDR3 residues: CASSFRTLNTEAFF. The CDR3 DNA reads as TGTGCCAGCAGTTTCCGGACCCTGAACACTGAAGCTTTCTTT.

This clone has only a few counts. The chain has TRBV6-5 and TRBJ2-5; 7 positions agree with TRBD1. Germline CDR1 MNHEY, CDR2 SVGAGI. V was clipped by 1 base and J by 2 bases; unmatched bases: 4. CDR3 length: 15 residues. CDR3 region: CASSYLGQPQETQYF. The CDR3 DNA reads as TGTGCCAGCAGTTACTTGGGACAGCCTCAAGAGACCCAGTACTTC.

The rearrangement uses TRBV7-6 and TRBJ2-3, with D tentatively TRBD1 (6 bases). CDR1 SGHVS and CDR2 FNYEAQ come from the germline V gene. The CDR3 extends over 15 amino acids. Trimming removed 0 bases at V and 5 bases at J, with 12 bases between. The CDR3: CASSLASTGLDTQYF. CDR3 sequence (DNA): TGTGCCAGCAGCTTAGCGAGTACAGGGTTAGATACGCAGTATTTT.

Here the CDR3 DNA reads TGTGCCAGCAGCGGGGACAGGGCGGGAAACACCATATATTTT. The encoded protein is CASSGDRAGNTIYF. The chain joins TRBV28 to TRBJ1-3; TRBD1 matches 9 bases. V shed 6 bases, J shed 4 bases, and the junction held 4 bases outside the gene matches. Germline lookup yields CDR1 MDHEN and CDR2 SYDVKM. This CDR3 is built from 14 residues.

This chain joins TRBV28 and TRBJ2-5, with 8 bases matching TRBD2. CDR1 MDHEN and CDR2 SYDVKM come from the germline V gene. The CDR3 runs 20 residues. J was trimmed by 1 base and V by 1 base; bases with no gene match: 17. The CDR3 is CASSLSVGRGSGGPQETQYF. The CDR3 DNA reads TGTGCCAGCAGTTTATCGGTGGGGAGGGGGAGCGGGGGACCCCAAGAGACCCAGTACTTC.

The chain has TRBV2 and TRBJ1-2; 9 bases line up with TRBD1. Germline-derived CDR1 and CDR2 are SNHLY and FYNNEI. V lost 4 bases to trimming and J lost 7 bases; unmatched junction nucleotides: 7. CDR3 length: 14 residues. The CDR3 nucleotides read TGTGCCAGCAGTGCCGACAGGGGGATAGGTGGCTACACCTTC. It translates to CASSADRGIGGYTF.

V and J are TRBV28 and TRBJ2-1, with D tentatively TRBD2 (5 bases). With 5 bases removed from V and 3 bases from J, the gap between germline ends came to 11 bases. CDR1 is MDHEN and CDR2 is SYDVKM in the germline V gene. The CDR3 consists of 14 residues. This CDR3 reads CASSRPGFYNEQFF. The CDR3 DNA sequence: TGTGCCAGCAGTCGCCCGGGGTTCTACAATGAGCAGTTCTTC.

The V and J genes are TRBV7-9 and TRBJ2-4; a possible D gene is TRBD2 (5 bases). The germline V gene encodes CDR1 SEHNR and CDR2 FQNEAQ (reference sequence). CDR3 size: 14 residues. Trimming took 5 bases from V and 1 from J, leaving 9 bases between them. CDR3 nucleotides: TGTGCCAGCAGCGCAGCTAGCGCCAAAAACATTCAGTACTTC. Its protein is CASSAASAKNIQYF. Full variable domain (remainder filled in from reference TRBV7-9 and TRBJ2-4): DTGVSQNPRHKITKRGQNVTFRCDPISEHNRLYWYRQTLGQGPEFLTYFQNEAQLEKSRLLSDRFSAERPKGSFSTLEIQRTEQGDSAMYLCASSAASAKNIQYFGAGTRLSVL.

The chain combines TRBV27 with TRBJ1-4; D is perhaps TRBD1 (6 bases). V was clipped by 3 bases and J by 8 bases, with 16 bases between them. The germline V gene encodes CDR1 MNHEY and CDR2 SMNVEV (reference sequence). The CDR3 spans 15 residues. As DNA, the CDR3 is TGTGCCAGCAGTTTGCAAGGGGGGGCATGGGAAAAACTGTTTTTT. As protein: CASSLQGGAWEKLFF.

The CDR3 nucleotides read TGTGCCAGCAGTTCCAAAGGGACAGGGACCGGCTACACCTTC. This gives the protein CASSSKGTGTGYTF. This chain connects TRBV6-6 to TRBJ1-2, with 9 bases that match TRBD1. Germline V gives CDR1 MNHNY, CDR2 SVGAGI (reference sequence). The V and J ends lost 4 bases and 8 bases, in that order; junction bases with no gene match: 8. The CDR3 is 14 amino acids.

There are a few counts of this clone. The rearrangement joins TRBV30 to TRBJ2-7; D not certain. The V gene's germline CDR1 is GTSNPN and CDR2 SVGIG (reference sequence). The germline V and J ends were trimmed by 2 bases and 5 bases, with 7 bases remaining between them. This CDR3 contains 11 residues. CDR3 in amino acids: CAWSPLNEQYF. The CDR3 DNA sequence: TGTGCCTGGAGTCCACTCAACGAGCAGTACTTC.